Listed below are T cell receptor beta chains from one sample, sequenced in a study of blood T cell repertoires in COVID-19. The assay was immunoSEQ multiplex PCR, and TCRdb's table has in-frame clones only and misses some. The sample consists of about 220,000 clones, 60% to 85% of them appearing once. The sequencing sample was made of peripheral blood. These receptors all stem from a woman in her 70s with acute or convalescent COVID-19. Each CDR3 is given with its conserved first and last residue. The D gene is left open where the match is weak. A clone size is listed for some rows: how often the clone was seen (once, few, many), or a class if it is expanded.

TRBD1 | TRBJ1-3 | TRBV19 | - | TGTGCCAGTAATAACAGGGGATTCTCTGGAAACACCATATATTTT | CASNNRGFSGNTIYF
- | TRBJ1-2 | TRBV30 | - | TGTGCCTGGAGTGTGGCAGTGAACTATGGCTACACCTTC | CAWSVAVNYGYTF
TRBD2 | TRBJ2-2 | TRBV14 | few | TGTGCCAGCAGCCAACTCCCAAGCGGGGGGGCGGTCGGGGAGCTGTTTTTT | CASSQLPSGGAVGELFF
TRBD1 | TRBJ1-1 | TRBV30 | - | TGTGCCTGGAGTGGACAGGGATTCACTGAAGCTTTCTTT | CAWSGQGFTEAFF
TRBD2 | TRBJ2-1 | TRBV5-1 | - | TGCGCCAGCAGCTTGGCCCCGACTAGCGGGTTAGACAATGAGCAGTTCTTC | CASSLAPTSGLDNEQFF
- | TRBJ2-2 | TRBV24-1 | - | TGTGCCTCAGCTCGGGGAAACGGGGAGCTGTTTTTT | CASARGNGELFF
TRBD2 | TRBJ2-7 | TRBV27 | - | TGTGCCAGCAGTGAGAGCGGGGACTCCTACGAGCAGTACTTC | CASSESGDSYEQYF
- | TRBJ2-5 | TRBV9 | - | TGTGCCAGCAGCCGACGACAGTGGACAGAGACCCAGTACTTC | CASSRRQWTETQYF
TRBD1 | TRBJ1-5 | TRBV10-3 | - | TGTGCCATCAGTGGAGACAGGGACCAGCCCCAGCATTTT | CAISGDRDQPQHF
TRBD1 | TRBJ2-1 | TRBV10-2 | - | TGCGCCAGCAGTGATCTTCTGACAGGGCTAGGCGATGAGCAGTTCTTC | CASSDLLTGLGDEQFF
- | TRBJ2-5 | TRBV7-8 | - | TGTGCCAGCAGCTTAGAGCGGGACAGGTGGGAGACCCAGTACTTC | CASSLERDRWETQYF
TRBD2 | TRBJ2-1 | TRBV27 | - | TGTGCCAGCAGTTTATTCGGGACTAGTTCTGCCGGTGAGCAGTTCTTC | CASSLFGTSSAGEQFF
TRBD2 | TRBJ2-4 | TRBV6-1 | - | TGTGCCAGCAGTGAACTCCCCTTAGCGGGGGGGAACATTCAGTACTTC | CASSELPLAGGNIQYF
TRBD2 | TRBJ2-5 | TRBV24-1 | - | TGTGCCACCAGTGATTTGGTAGCGGGGGGGCGGGAGACCCAGTACTTC | CATSDLVAGGRETQYF
TRBD1 | TRBJ2-3 | TRBV10-2 | - | TGCGCCAGCAGTGCGATAGGACAGGGTTATGATACGCAGTATTTT | CASSAIGQGYDTQYF
TRBD2 | TRBJ2-2 | TRBV29-1 | - | TGCAGCGCCCTGACTAGCATCGGCGGGGAGCTGTTTTTT | CSALTSIGGELFF
TRBD2 | TRBJ2-3 | TRBV6-2/TRBV6-3 | - | TGTGCCAGCAGTTTAGCCCCCGGACTAGCGGGGGGGCAGGCGGCAGATACGCAGTATTTT | CASSLAPGLAGGQAADTQYF
- | TRBJ2-6 | TRBV15 | many | TGTGCCACGGCACTAGGCGGAAGCTACTCTGGGGCCAACGTCCTGACTTTC | CATALGGSYSGANVLTF
- | TRBJ2-5 | TRBV5-4 | - | TGTGCCAGCAGCCCCCGGGTCAGTCCGGAGACCCAGTACTTC | CASSPRVSPETQYF
- | TRBJ1-1 | TRBV12-3/TRBV12-4 | - | TGTGCCAGCAGTTTAACAGGGTGGGCTTTCTTT | CASSLTGWAFF
- | TRBJ2-6 | TRBV6-5 | - | TGTGCCAGCAGTTATGAAACGACTTCTGGGGCCAACGTCCTGACTTTC | CASSYETTSGANVLTF
- | TRBJ2-1 | TRBV30 | - | TGTGCCTGGAAGCTTTACAATGAGCAGTTCTTC | CAWKLYNEQFF
- | TRBJ2-3 | TRBV6-2/TRBV6-3 | - | TGTGCCAGCAGTTACCAGGGGGGAGCAGATACGCAGTATTTT | CASSYQGGADTQYF
TRBD2 | TRBJ2-1 | TRBV20-1 | - | TGCAGTGCCATTCAATGGGGGGGGCAGTTCTTC | CSAIQWGGQFF
TRBD1 | TRBJ2-2 | TRBV2 | few | TGTGCCAGCACCGCAAACAGGGGGATCGGGGAGCTGTTTTTT | CASTANRGIGELFF
- | TRBJ2-3 | TRBV2 | - | TGTGCCAGCAAAAGGGGGGGCCCTCCGGCAGATACGCAGTATTTT | CASKRGGPPADTQYF
TRBD1 | TRBJ1-5 | TRBV19 | - | TGTGCCAGTAGTCGGACAGGGGGCAATCAGCCCCAGCATTTT | CASSRTGGNQPQHF
- | TRBJ2-5 | TRBV3-1/TRBV3-2 | - | TGTGCCAGCAGCCACAGAGGGGGGGCCCATCAGACCCAGTACTTC | CASSHRGGAHQTQYF
- | TRBJ1-3 | TRBV5-1 | - | TGCGCCAGCAGCTTCGGTAGTGGAGCCGGAAACACCATATATTTT | CASSFGSGAGNTIYF
- | TRBJ1-2 | TRBV23-1 | once | TGCGCCAGCAGTCAATCCCCCACAGGGTTTGAAGGTGGCTACACCTTC | CASSQSPTGFEGGYTF
TRBD2 | TRBJ2-5 | TRBV5-1 | once | TGCGCCAGCAGCTTGTCTCAGAGCGGGGGGACCCAGTACTTC | CASSLSQSGGTQYF
TRBD1 | TRBJ1-1 | TRBV19 | - | TGTGCCAGTTTCCGACAGGGCCGCACGAACACTGAAGCTTTCTTT | CASFRQGRTNTEAFF
- | TRBJ2-1 | TRBV9 | once | TGTGCCAGCAGCACCGACAGTAGGTACAATGAGCAGTTCTTC | CASSTDSRYNEQFF
- | TRBJ2-3 | TRBV9 | - | TGTGCCAGCAAACTAGTCCCGAAGCAAAGCACAGATACGCAGTATTTT | CASKLVPKQSTDTQYF
TRBD2 | TRBJ2-1 | TRBV5-1 | - | TGCGCCAGCAGCCTAATAGCGGGGGAAGGTGAGCAGTTCTTC | CASSLIAGEGEQFF
TRBD2 | TRBJ2-2 | TRBV6-5 | - | TGTGCCAGCAGGGGGACTAGCGGGGGGATCGGGGAGCTGTTTTTT | CASRGTSGGIGELFF
- | TRBJ2-3 | TRBV5-1 | few | TGCGCCAGCAGCCCCGCGATAGGGAGGTCCACAGATACGCAGTATTTT | CASSPAIGRSTDTQYF
- | TRBJ2-3 | TRBV6-5 | - | TGTGCCAGCAGTTACGTGGCGGGACTGAGCACAGATACGCAGTATTTT | CASSYVAGLSTDTQYF
- | TRBJ1-6 | TRBV3-1/TRBV3-2 | - | TGTGCCAGCAGCCATTATCGACATCCGAATAATTCACCCCTCCACTTT | CASSHYRHPNNSPLHF
TRBD1 | TRBJ1-4 | TRBV18 | - | TGTGCCAGCCTCCGGACAGGGGAAAGTGAAAAACTGTTTTTT | CASLRTGESEKLFF
TRBD1 | TRBJ1-2 | TRBV7-3 | - | TGTGCCAGCAGCTTTGCGCCGGGACAGGGGGATGGCTACACCTTC | CASSFAPGQGDGYTF
TRBD1 | TRBJ2-7 | TRBV10-1 | - | TGCGCCAGCAGTCGGGACAGTTACTACGAGCAGTACTTC | CASSRDSYYEQYF
- | TRBJ1-2 | TRBV2 | few | TGTGCCAGCAGTGTTGGACTGGGCTATGGCTACACCTTC | CASSVGLGYGYTF
- | TRBJ1-6 | TRBV19 | many | TGTGCCAGTAGCGATAGCTCCTATAATTCACCCCTCCACTTT | CASSDSSYNSPLHF
- | TRBJ2-3 | TRBV19 | - | TGTGCCAGTAGTAACAGGGGGGGGACAGATACGCAGTATTTT | CASSNRGGTDTQYF
- | TRBJ1-4 | TRBV18 | - | TGTGCCAGCTCACCGAGAACAGGGAAGGGGGAAAAACTGTTTTTT | CASSPRTGKGEKLFF
TRBD2 | TRBJ2-1 | TRBV2 | - | TGTGCCAGCAGTGAGAACGGGGGGGCCTACAATGAGCAGTTCTTC | CASSENGGAYNEQFF
- | TRBJ1-6 | TRBV28 | - | TGTGCCAGCAGTACCGCAGGGATGAGCTCCTATAATTCACCCCTCCACTTT | CASSTAGMSSYNSPLHF
- | TRBJ1-5 | TRBV7-2 | - | TGTGCCAGCGCACAGGCTAGCAATCAGCCCCAGCATTTT | CASAQASNQPQHF
- | TRBJ2-5 | TRBV5-1 | - | TGCGCCAGCAGATACCGGGACTTGGAGACCCAGTACTTC | CASRYRDLETQYF
- | TRBJ2-5 | TRBV6-5 | - | TGTGTCAGCAGTACACGACAGGGAGGACGGGAGACCCAGTACTTC | CVSSTRQGGRETQYF
TRBD2 | TRBJ2-3 | TRBV11-3 | - | TGTGCCAGCAGCCCTAGCGGGGGAAGCACAGATACGCAGTATTTT | CASSPSGGSTDTQYF
- | TRBJ2-1 | TRBV27 | - | TGTGCCAGCAGTTTCTCAGGACTATCCGGGAATGAGCAGTTCTTC | CASSFSGLSGNEQFF
TRBD1 | TRBJ2-5 | TRBV7-8 | - | TGTGCCAGCAGCTTACTCGGGGACAGGGCTGGGGAGACCCAGTACTTC | CASSLLGDRAGETQYF
- | TRBJ1-2 | TRBV6-6 | once | TGTGCCAGCAGTTCCAACGGGCGGGGAGGTGGTGGCTACACCTTC | CASSSNGRGGGGYTF
TRBD2 | TRBJ2-3 | TRBV18 | - | TGTGCCAGCTCACCACTTGAACCGGGACTAGCGGGGTTAGATACGCAGTATTTT | CASSPLEPGLAGLDTQYF
TRBD2 | TRBJ2-5 | TRBV6-6 | - | TGTGCCAGCAGAATGACTAGCGGGGGCCCCGGGGAGACCCAGTACTTC | CASRMTSGGPGETQYF
TRBD2 | TRBJ2-5 | TRBV30 | - | TGTGCCTGGAGTGCACAGGAACTAGCGGGGGTTGGGGAGACCCAGTACTTC | CAWSAQELAGVGETQYF
TRBD1 | TRBJ2-5 | TRBV9 | - | TGTGCTAGCAGCGTAGGGGGCGTTCAGGAGACCCAGTACTTC | CASSVGGVQETQYF
TRBD1 | TRBJ1-2 | TRBV4-3 | - | TGCGCCAGCAGCGCCCGTCCCGGGGACAGCTATGGCTACACCTTC | CASSARPGDSYGYTF